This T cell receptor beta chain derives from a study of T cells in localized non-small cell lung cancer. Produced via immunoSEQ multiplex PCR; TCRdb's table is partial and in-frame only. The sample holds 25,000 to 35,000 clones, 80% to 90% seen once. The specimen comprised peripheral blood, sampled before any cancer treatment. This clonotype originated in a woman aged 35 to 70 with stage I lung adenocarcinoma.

In nucleotides, the CDR3 is TGCAGCGTTGCCCAGACTAGCGGCCAAGAGACCCAGTACTTC. Translating it yields CSVAQTSGQETQYF. The chain recombines TRBV29-1 with TRBJ2-5, with 9 bases lining up with TRBD2. Germline lookup yields CDR1 SQVTM and CDR2 ANQGSEA. The CDR3 totals 14 residues. V shed 4 bases, J shed 1 base, and the junction held 4 bases outside the gene matches. Supplemented by reference TRBV29-1 and TRBJ2-5, the full variable domain reads SAVISQKPSRDICQRGTSLTIQCQVDSQVTMMFWYRQQPGQSLTLIATANQGSEATYESGFVIDKFPISRPNLTFSTLTVSNMSPEDSSIYLCSVAQTSGQETQYFGPGTRLLVL.